This entry lists 25 T cell receptor beta chains sequenced from one sample in a study of blood T cell repertoires in COVID-19 (dated by TCRdb to 2020 to 2022). Receptor amplification or capture employed the immunoSEQ multiplex PCR assay. TCRdb limited this immuneACCESS table to in-frame rearrangements with V and J called. A share of clones is missing; checked studies link under half to unresolved V genes, and the rest is unexplained. The sample table records approximately 340,000 clones; about 86% of these occur just once. Almost 3% of the sample lies in the top ten. Sequenced: peripheral blood. Receptor source: a man between 25 and 39 years old with active or convalescent COVID-19.

J is TRBJ1-2 and V is TRBV5-4, with D maybe TRBD1 (6 bases). The CDR3 runs to 15 residues. CDR1 is SGHNT, CDR2 YYREEE, per germline (reference sequence). V was clipped by 3 bases and J by 4 bases, with 16 bases between them. Here the CDR3 DNA reads TGTGCCAGCAGCTGGGGCCAGGGGACACTCTATGGCTACACCTTC. Protein sequence: CASSWGQGTLYGYTF.

This clone came up a few times. The chain recombines TRBV5-5 with TRBJ2-3, with D tentatively TRBD1 (6 bases). Trimming left V 7 bases short and J 3 bases short, with 15 bases between. CDR1 is SGHKS and CDR2 is YYEKEE in the germline V gene (reference sequence). This CDR3 spans 14 amino acids. CDR3 sequence: CASSPGQGTDTQYF. CDR3 sequence (DNA): TGTGCCAGCTCACCAGGGCAGGGGACAGATACGCAGTATTTT.

The V call is TRBV29-1, the J call TRBJ2-5; D unclear. This CDR3 is 12 amino acids long. V was clipped by 7 bases and J by 4 bases, with 13 bases between them. Germline lookup yields CDR1 SQVTM and CDR2 ANQGSEA. The CDR3 coding sequence is TGCAGCGCAGCCGGGTCCAGAGAGACCCAGTACTTC. It codes for CSAAGSRETQYF.

The rearrangement uses TRBV4-2 and TRBJ1-6; D is unresolved. CDR1 LGHNA and CDR2 YNFKEQ come from the germline V gene. The CDR3 extends over 16 amino acids. Between the trimmed V and J ends, which lost 0 bases and 10 bases, there was a span of 16 bases. CDR3 nucleotides: TGTGCCAGCAGCCAAGATCTAGGCGTGGATGGATCACCCCTCCACTTT. It is translated as CASSQDLGVDGSPLHF.

The chain is built from TRBV6-5 and TRBJ1-1; D is unresolved. The CDR3 is 14 residues long. V was cut by 1 base and J by 6 bases, with 12 bases left in between. Germline loops: CDR1 MNHEY, CDR2 SVGAGI. In DNA form, the CDR3 reads TGTGCCAGCAGTTACTTGGTCAGCCGGGCTGAAGCTTTCTTT. As protein: CASSYLVSRAEAFF.

V gene TRBV9 combines with J gene TRBJ2-2; weak D call: TRBD2 (5 bases). Trimming shortened V by 6 bases and J by 5 bases, and 8 bases separated the two germline ends. Germline V gene sequence: CDR1 SGDLS, CDR2 YYNGEE. This CDR3 comprises 12 residues. CDR3 DNA sequence: TGTGCCAGCAACGGCGGGACCGGGGAGCTGTTTTTT. It is translated as CASNGGTGELFF.

This chain uses TRBV7-6 with TRBJ1-2, with a possible D match to TRBD1 (6 bases). CDR1 and CDR2 from the germline V gene are SGHVS and FNYEAQ. V shed 5 bases and J shed 4 bases, with 11 bases lying between them. This CDR3 is built from 13 residues. CDR3 sequence (DNA): TGTGCCAGCAGCCCCACAGGGACCTATGGCTACACCTTC. Translating it yields CASSPTGTYGYTF.

This clone was counted only a few times. The chain carries TRBV4-3 and TRBJ2-2; D uncertain. CDR3 length equals 15 residues. Per germline, CDR1 LGHNA and CDR2 YSLEER. V lost 0 bases, J lost 6 bases, and 11 bases lay in between. The CDR3 DNA sequence: TGCGCCAGCAGCCAAGAGAGCCTAAGCGCCGGGGAGCTGTTTTTT. Translating gives CASSQESLSAGELFF.

This clone appeared a few times. The J gene is TRBJ1-2, the V gene TRBV24-1, with D possibly TRBD1 on 5 matching bases. Germline V gives CDR1 KGHDR, CDR2 SFDVKD. This CDR3 is 11 amino acids long. Trimming removed 10 bases at V and 8 bases at J, with 13 bases between. This chain's CDR3 is CATGTSRGYTF. CDR3 nucleotides: TGTGCCACTGGGACTTCACGGGGCTACACCTTC.

The V call is TRBV6-6, the J call TRBJ1-5, with TRBD1 matching 8 bases. From germline, CDR1 is MNHNY and CDR2 SVGAGI (reference sequence). The CDR3 has 15 amino acids. Trimming cost V 6 bases and J 2 bases; bases outside gene matches: 6. This chain's CDR3 is CASSSTGGGNQPQHF. CDR3 DNA: TGTGCCAGCAGCTCAACAGGGGGTGGCAATCAGCCCCAGCATTTT.

The chain employs TRBV4-3 and TRBJ1-1, with D possibly being TRBD1 (5 bases). The CDR3 length is 15 residues. The V gene lost 5 bases and the J gene lost 0 bases, with 13 bases spanning the gap. CDR1 and CDR2 from the germline V gene are LGHNA and YSLEER. The CDR3 DNA reads as TGCGCCAGCAGCTCCAAGCAGGGCCTGAACACTGAAGCTTTCTTT. Protein product: CASSSKQGLNTEAFF.

The chain is built from TRBV12-3 or TRBV12-4 and TRBJ1-2, with a weak D call TRBD1 (5 bases). CDR3 length equals 13 residues. Trimming took off 6 bases at V and 8 bases at J, with 16 bases between the two ends. The CDR3 region has the DNA TGTGCCAGCAGGCCCCGGCGGGGGGAAGGCTACACCTTC. It codes for CASRPRRGEGYTF.

A remark on this clone: Other DNA sequences in this specimen translate into the identical CDR3. This chain links TRBV30 with TRBJ2-2, with 12 bases lining up with TRBD2. This CDR3 is built from 14 residues. Trimming cost V 4 bases and J 5 bases; bases outside gene matches: 2. Germline CDR1 GTSNPN, CDR2 SVGIG (reference sequence). The CDR3 loop reads CAWTSGGGTGELFF. The CDR3 DNA sequence: TGTGCCTGGACTAGCGGGGGGGGGACCGGGGAGCTGTTTTTT.

The chain recombines TRBV24-1 with TRBJ1-4, with 7 nucleotides matching TRBD1. V shed 2 bases, J shed 4 bases, and the junction held 6 bases outside the gene matches. The CDR3 loop spans 16 amino acids. The germline V gene has CDR1 KGHDR and CDR2 SFDVKD. The CDR3 nucleotides are TGTGCCACCAGTGATTCCCAGGGGGGACTTAATGAAAAACTGTTTTTT. Amino acids: CATSDSQGGLNEKLFF.

This chain joins TRBV3-1 (or the pseudogene TRBV3-2) and TRBJ1-5; TRBD1 is a possible D gene (6 bases). This CDR3 is built from 17 residues. Trimming removed 0 bases from V and 4 bases from J, with 16 bases in between. CDR1 and CDR2 from the germline V gene are LGHDT and YNNKEL (reference sequence). CDR3 coding DNA: TGTGCCAGCAGCCAAGATTCAAACCCAGGGGAGAATCAGCCCCAGCATTTT. Translation: CASSQDSNPGENQPQHF.

This chain links TRBV5-1 with TRBJ2-5; D is possibly TRBD1 (5 bases). The CDR3 has 13 amino acids. CDR1 is SGHRS, CDR2 YFSETQ, per germline. V was trimmed by 0 bases and J by 5 bases, leaving 8 bases between them. CDR3 amino acids: CASSLAGPETQYF. CDR3 DNA sequence: TGCGCCAGCAGCTTGGCAGGGCCGGAGACCCAGTACTTC. The complete variable domain, with remaining parts taken from reference TRBV5-1 and TRBJ2-5, reads KAGVTQTPRYLIKTRGQQVTLSCSPISGHRSVSWYQQTPGQGLQFLFEYFSETQRNKGNFPGRFSGRQFSNSRSEMNVSTLELGDSALYLCASSLAGPETQYFGPGTRLLVL.

The rearrangement links TRBV18 to TRBJ1-4, with TRBD1 as a possible D gene (5 bases). Germline V gene lookup returns CDR1 KGHSH and CDR2 LQKENI. V gave up 2 bases and J gave up 11 bases, with 12 bases separating them. The CDR3 sequence is 13 residues long. The CDR3 loop is CASSPELEGKLFF. The CDR3 DNA reads as TGTGCCAGCTCACCAGAACTGGAGGGGAAACTGTTTTTT.

The V gene is TRBV6-5, the J gene TRBJ2-1; possible D gene TRBD2, 6 bases. This CDR3 has 15 residues. V was shortened by 6 bases and J by 7 bases, with 19 bases between the two germline ends. Looked up from germline, CDR1 is MNHEY and CDR2 is SVGAGI. CDR3 sequence reads: CASRRGVGGWNEQFF. In DNA, the CDR3 is TGTGCCAGCAGAAGAGGGGTGGGGGGTTGGAATGAGCAGTTCTTC.

This clone was seen a single time. An end of the junction does not agree with germline; a read error may underlie this. The chain has TRBV9 and TRBJ1-6; D is uncertain. Germline lookup yields CDR1 SGDLS and CDR2 YYNGEE. The CDR3 runs to 13 residues. CDR3 in amino acids: CASNVDPGSPLHF. The CDR3 DNA is TGTGCCAGCAACGTAGACCCCGGGTCACCCCTCCACTTT.

This clone was seen more than once but under ten times. V gene TRBV18 combines with J gene TRBJ1-5; 7 bases align to TRBD1. The CDR3 runs 15 residues. The germline V gene encodes CDR1 KGHSH and CDR2 LQKENI. The trim removed 1 base at V and 2 bases at J, leaving 2 bases unmatched. CDR3 protein: CASSPQGAGNQPQHF. The CDR3 DNA reads TGTGCCAGCTCACCACAGGGGGCTGGCAATCAGCCCCAGCATTTT.

This clone was seen a few times. The chain uses TRBV19 and TRBJ1-3; D not certain. Germline V gene lookup returns CDR1 LNHDA and CDR2 SQIVND (reference sequence). The CDR3 spans 15 residues. Trimming stripped 0 bases from V and 3 bases from J, with 9 bases between. The CDR3 DNA reads TGTGCCAGTAGTATAGACACACCGGGTGGAAACACCATATATTTT. Protein sequence: CASSIDTPGGNTIYF.

The chain is built from TRBV27 and TRBJ1-5; maybe TRBD1 (6 bases). Deletions cut 3 bases from V and 15 bases from J, with 18 bases between. The CDR3 is 13 amino acids. Germline CDR1 is MNHEY and CDR2 is SMNVEV (reference sequence). The CDR3: CASSFSSTGLVHF. The CDR3 DNA reads as TGTGCCAGCAGTTTTAGTTCGACAGGCCTCGTGCATTTT.

This chain joins TRBV2 and TRBJ2-5, with 9 bases fitting TRBD2. V was pared by 4 bases and J by 1 base, with 4 bases of the junction left unmatched. The length of the CDR3 is 15 residues. Per germline, CDR1 SNHLY and CDR2 FYNNEI. CDR3 coding DNA: TGTGCCAGCAGTGTCCTGACTAGCGGCCAAGAGACCCAGTACTTC. The encoded protein is CASSVLTSGQETQYF. Combining the CDR3 with reference TRBV2 and TRBJ2-5 gives the whole variable domain EPEVTQTPSHQVTQMGQEVILRCVPISNHLYFYWYRQILGQKVEFLVSFYNNEISEKSEIFDDQFSVERPDGSNFTLKIRSTKLEDSAMYFCASSVLTSGQETQYFGPGTRLLVL.

The CDR3 loop reads CASAWTGRDEAFF. Here the CDR3 DNA reads TGTGCTAGTGCTTGGACGGGGAGGGATGAAGCTTTCTTT. The chain is built from TRBV12-5 and TRBJ1-1; D is unresolved. The CDR3 sequence is 13 residues long. Trimming removed 7 bases from V and 7 bases from J, with 16 bases in between. Germline V gene data show CDR1 as LGHNT and CDR2 as FRNRAP. The entire variable domain, with the rest obtained from reference TRBV12-5 and TRBJ1-1, is as follows: DARVTQTPRHKVTEMGQEVTMRCQPILGHNTVFWYRQTMMQGLELLAYFRNRAPLDDSGMPKDRFSAEMPDATLATLKIQPSEPRDSAVYFCASAWTGRDEAFFGQGTRLTVV.

This sequence joins TRBV7-9 and TRBJ1-1; no clear D gene. Trimming left V 8 bases short and J 3 bases short, with 7 bases between. This CDR3 comprises 11 residues. Germline lookup yields CDR1 SEHNR and CDR2 FQNEAQ (reference sequence). CDR3 bases: TGTGCCAGCGGGAGGGACACTGAAGCTTTCTTT. Amino acids: CASGRDTEAFF.